These 14 T cell receptor beta chains share one sample of origin, sequenced in a study of T cells after yellow fever vaccination. TCRdb used MiXCR to reprocess the 5' RACE reads, holding one entry per CDR3 protein. Of 550,000 to 750,000 distinct CDR3 sequences in the sample, roughly 13% were seen once. Sample: PBMCs, taken on the day of the yellow fever booster vaccination. These TCRs come from a man aged 30 to 39 who received the YFV17D yellow fever vaccine.

This clonotype was seen only a few times. The DNA of the CDR3 is TGTGCCAGCAGCGTAGATGTCGGTACGCAGTATTTT. Residues: CASSVDVGTQYF. The V and J genes are TRBV9 and TRBJ2-3; no firm D call. This CDR3 is 12 amino acids long. Trimming removed 0 bases from V and 8 bases from J, with 7 bases in between. The V gene's germline CDR1 is SGDLS and CDR2 YYNGEE.

Only a few counts were recorded for this clonotype. V is TRBV5-5 and J is TRBJ2-7; D unclear. The CDR3 is 12 amino acids. Trimming shortened V by 2 bases and J by 5 bases, and 8 bases separated the two germline ends. Germline CDR1 and CDR2: SGHKS and YYEKEE (reference sequence). The CDR3 bases are TGTGCCAGCAGCTTCCTATCCGACGAGCAGTACTTC. It translates to CASSFLSDEQYF.

The chain carries TRBV11-2 and TRBJ2-1; D possibly corresponds to TRBD2 (6 bases). V was trimmed by 4 bases and J by 8 bases, leaving 24 bases between them. The CDR3 spans 17 residues. Germline CDR1 is SGHAT and CDR2 is FQNNGV. The DNA for the CDR3 is TGTGCCAGCAGCTCCTTACCTTCATCACTAGCTACAGATGAGCAGTTCTTC. Amino acid sequence: CASSSLPSSLATDEQFF.

The V gene is TRBV27, the J gene TRBJ1-3; D is possibly TRBD1 (6 bases). V lost 2 bases and J 0 bases, leaving 8 bases between the germline ends. The CDR3 has 15 residues. From germline, CDR1 is MNHEY and CDR2 SMNVEV (reference sequence). The CDR3 sequence: CASSLRQASGNTIYF. The CDR3 bases are TGTGCCAGCAGTTTACGACAGGCCTCTGGAAACACCATATATTTT.

The chain uses TRBV20-1 and TRBJ2-7; D may be TRBD2 (5 bases). This CDR3 region has 15 residues. CDR1 and CDR2 from the germline V gene are DFQATT and SNEGSKA (reference sequence). Trimming pared 6 bases from V and 2 bases from J, leaving 20 bases between. The CDR3 sequence is CSALVEETRTYEQYF. CDR3 in DNA: TGCAGTGCGCTGGTGGAAGAAACTAGGACCTACGAGCAGTACTTC.

The gene calls are TRBV29-1 and TRBJ2-3; D uncertain. Trimming pared 8 bases from V and 1 base from J, leaving 16 bases between. The germline gives CDR1 SQVTM, CDR2 ANQGSEA. The CDR3 covers 14 residues. The CDR3 reads CSHLSISGTDTQYF. The CDR3 DNA follows: TGCAGCCACCTTAGTATTTCCGGCACAGATACGCAGTATTTT.

This clonotype has at least ten counts. The chain carries TRBV3-1 and TRBJ2-3; D possibly matches TRBD1 or TRBD2 (6 bases each). The CDR3 extends over 13 amino acids. Looked up from germline, CDR1 is LGHDT and CDR2 is YNNKEL (reference sequence). The V gene lost 4 bases and the J gene lost 4 bases, with 9 bases spanning the gap. The CDR3 sequence is CASSLRGADTQYF. In nucleotides, the CDR3 is TGTGCCAGCAGCCTAAGGGGGGCAGATACGCAGTATTTT.

V gene TRBV20-1 combines with J gene TRBJ2-1; D remains unclear. V lost 3 bases to trimming and J lost 8 bases, with 17 bases between them. Germline V gene lookup returns CDR1 DFQATT and CDR2 SNEGSKA (reference sequence). This CDR3 is built from 14 residues. As DNA, the CDR3 is TGCAGTGCTAGTTCCTACTCCCAATCTTATGAGCAGTTCTTC. Amino acids: CSASSYSQSYEQFF.

The chain combines TRBV7-6 with TRBJ2-7; perhaps TRBD2 as D (5 bases). Trimming cost V 5 bases and J 3 bases, with 17 bases left between them. The CDR3 is 15 residues long. The germline CDR1 and CDR2 sequences are SGHVS and FNYEAQ. The CDR3 here is CASSRGSSAIYEQYF. The CDR3 DNA sequence: TGTGCCAGCAGCCGTGGTAGTAGCGCCATCTACGAGCAGTACTTC.

The J gene is TRBJ2-6, the V gene TRBV7-9; D is ambiguous. V was clipped by 0 bases and J by 0 bases, with 6 bases between them. The length of the CDR3 is 16 residues. From germline, CDR1 is SEHNR and CDR2 FQNEAQ (reference sequence). The CDR3 reads CASSLAHSSGANVLTF. Here the CDR3 DNA reads TGTGCCAGCAGCTTAGCCCACAGCTCTGGGGCCAACGTCCTGACTTTC.

This clonotype was seen more than once but under ten times. The gene calls are TRBV6-1 and TRBJ2-1; 10 bases map to TRBD1. Germline values: CDR1 MNHNS, CDR2 SASEGT. The CDR3 loop spans 14 amino acids. After removal of 6 bases from V and 7 bases from J, the junction contained 6 bases not matched to a gene. Here the CDR3 DNA reads TGTGCCAGCAGCAACCGGGACAGGGGAAATGAGCAGTTCTTC. Encoded protein: CASSNRDRGNEQFF.

The genes are TRBV29-1 and TRBJ2-5; D may correspond to TRBD1 or TRBD2 (5 bases each). This CDR3 is 13 amino acids long. The germline CDR1 and CDR2 sequences are SQVTM and ANQGSEA. V gave up 2 bases and J gave up 7 bases, with 14 bases separating them. CDR3 bases: TGCAGCGTTGAACCCCAACGGGGCCGGACCCAGTACTTC. It translates to CSVEPQRGRTQYF.

The rearrangement links TRBV6-2 or TRBV6-3 to TRBJ2-1; D not certain. Trimming left V 5 bases short and J 4 bases short, with 9 bases between. Germline V CDR1 and CDR2: MNHEY, SVGEGT. The CDR3 is made up of 13 amino acids. This CDR3 reads CASSRWSYNEQFF. In nucleotides, the CDR3 is TGTGCCAGCAGTCGCTGGTCGTACAATGAGCAGTTCTTC.

The rearrangement links TRBV19 to TRBJ1-1; D remains unclear. V lost 5 bases and J lost 7, with 14 bases in between. This CDR3 comprises 13 residues. The V gene's germline CDR1 is LNHDA and CDR2 SQIVND (reference sequence). The CDR3: CASSPRPIDEAFF. The CDR3 DNA is TGTGCCAGTAGTCCCCGCCCCATAGATGAAGCTTTCTTT.